This is a list of T cell receptor beta chains from one sample in a study of graft-versus-host responses after intestinal transplantation. TCRdb keeps only in-frame clones here, not all; method: immunoSEQ multiplex PCR. The profile shows some 130,000 clones, roughly 96% of them singletons. Antigen specificity for these receptors is unknown. Material: unstimulated CD8+ T cells sorted from spleen or lymph node cells, obtained before intestinal transplant. These receptors were collected from a human donor who received an intestinal transplant. Each CDR3 is given with its conserved first and last residue. Fields, in order: J gene, clone size, CDR3 length, D gene, V gene, CDR3 DNA, CDR3 protein. The D gene is left open where the match is weak. The size entry is marked missing in some rows and otherwise reads once, few, many or a size class.

TRBJ2-2	NA	15	TRBD1	TRBV28	TGTGCCAGCAGCGAGGGACAGTCGAACACCGGGGAGCTGTTTTTT	CASSEGQSNTGELFF
TRBJ1-3	once	19	NA	TRBV15	TGTGCCACCAGCAGAGACCCTCGTCCAGGGGCCATCTCTGGAAACACCATATATTTT	CATSRDPRPGAISGNTIYF
TRBJ2-7	NA	13	NA	TRBV10-2	TGCGCCAGCAGTCAGACGGCTATTCCCGAGCAGTACTTC	CASSQTAIPEQYF
TRBJ2-2	once	14	TRBD1	TRBV11-2	TGTGCCAGCAGAGGACAGGGTCTAACCGGGGAGCTGTTTTTT	CASRGQGLTGELFF
TRBJ2-7	once	16	TRBD2	TRBV13	TGTGCCAGCAGCCCGGGGGGGACTAGCGGGATATACGAGCAGTACTTC	CASSPGGTSGIYEQYF
TRBJ2-1	NA	17	NA	TRBV27	TGTGCCAGCAGTTTGAACCCCGGGGTAGCGAGGGTGAATGAGCAGTTCTTC	CASSLNPGVARVNEQFF
TRBJ1-3	NA	14	NA	TRBV11-1	TGTGCCAGCAGCTTATCGGAGACTGGAAACACCATATATTTT	CASSLSETGNTIYF
TRBJ1-5	NA	17	TRBD1	TRBV10-1	TGCGCCAGCAGTGAGCCGCGGGACAGGGCAAGCAATCAGCCCCAGCATTTT	CASSEPRDRASNQPQHF
TRBJ2-1	few	15	TRBD2	TRBV7-9	TGTGCCAGCAGCTCAACTAGCGGGAGTGTCGATGAGCAGTTCTTC	CASSSTSGSVDEQFF
TRBJ2-7	NA	15	NA	TRBV30	TGTGCCTGGAGTGTACAGAATCGACAGCGCTACGAGCAGTACTTC	CAWSVQNRQRYEQYF
TRBJ2-2	NA	14	NA	TRBV27	TGTGCCAGCAGTTTACCCACTTCTGGCGGGGAGCTGTTTTTT	CASSLPTSGGELFF
TRBJ1-5	NA	15	TRBD1	TRBV6-1	TGTGCCAGCATTACCGGGACAGGATGGATCCAGCCCCAGCATTTT	CASITGTGWIQPQHF
TRBJ2-1	NA	15	NA	TRBV27	TGTGCCAGCAGTTTATCGCCGGGAGAGGACAATGAGCAGTTCTTC	CASSLSPGEDNEQFF
TRBJ2-7	NA	15	TRBD2	TRBV28	TGTGCCAGCAGGCCACGATCGCGGGAGAAGACCCTTTGGTACTTC	CASRPRSREKTLWYF
TRBJ1-1	NA	18	NA	TRBV5-4	TGTGCCAGCAGCTCTCCATTCCTTGGAGGGATACTGAACACTGAAGCTTTCTTT	CASSSPFLGGILNTEAFF
TRBJ2-7	once	15	TRBD2	TRBV7-9	TGTGCCAGCAGCTTAGCCCCTAGCGGGAGCTACGAGCAGTACTTC	CASSLAPSGSYEQYF
TRBJ2-7	NA	16	TRBD2	TRBV2	TGTGCCAGCAGAGACAGGGTCTGGAGCGGGAGGTACGAGCAGTACTTC	CASRDRVWSGRYEQYF
TRBJ2-7	NA	14	NA	TRBV15	TGTGCCACCAGCAGAGAAACTGGTGCCTACGAGCAGTACTTC	CATSRETGAYEQYF
TRBJ2-7	NA	13	TRBD2	TRBV4-1	TGCGCCAGCAGCCCTAGCGGGAGGGGAGAGCAGTACTTC	CASSPSGRGEQYF
TRBJ1-5	NA	15	NA	TRBV6-1	TGTGCCAGCAGTGAGGGGGCGAGGGGCAATCAGCCCCAGCATTTT	CASSEGARGNQPQHF
TRBJ2-7	NA	14	TRBD1	TRBV27	TGTGCCAGCAGTCCAGGGACAGGTGACTACGAGCAGTACTTC	CASSPGTGDYEQYF
TRBJ1-4	NA	15	TRBD1	TRBV9	TGTGCCAGCAGCGTAGCCGGGACAGGCAATGAAAAACTGTTTTTT	CASSVAGTGNEKLFF
TRBJ1-1	NA	13	NA	TRBV28	TGTGCCAGCAGCACAGGGTACGGCACTGAAGCTTTCTTT	CASSTGYGTEAFF
TRBJ2-1	NA	15	TRBD2	TRBV19	TGTGCCAGTAGTTCCGGGACTAGTGTTTTCAATGAGCAGTTCTTC	CASSSGTSVFNEQFF
TRBJ2-7	NA	16	NA	TRBV7-9	TGTGCCAGCAGCCCTTCAAGGGGGGAGGGGTTCTACGAGCAGTACTTC	CASSPSRGEGFYEQYF
TRBJ1-1	NA	13	TRBD1	TRBV28	TGTGCCAGCAGAGGGGACAGGGGCACTGAAGCTTTCTTT	CASRGDRGTEAFF
TRBJ2-1	NA	15	NA	TRBV28	TGTGCCAGCAGAGCAGTGGGGTCCCGCTACAATGAGCAGTTCTTC	CASRAVGSRYNEQFF
TRBJ2-7	NA	11	NA	TRBV28	TGTGCCAGCAGTATCTCCTACGAGCAGTACTTC	CASSISYEQYF
TRBJ1-1	NA	13	NA	TRBV5-4	TGTGCCAGCACCACAGGGTACAACACTGAAGCTTTCTTT	CASTTGYNTEAFF
TRBJ1-6	NA	13	NA	TRBV13	TGTGCCAGCAGACAGGGCTATAATTCACCCCTCCACTTT	CASRQGYNSPLHF
TRBJ2-3	NA	15	NA	TRBV6-1	TGTGCCAGCAGTGAAGTCCCGCGGGGCACAGATACGCAGTATTTT	CASSEVPRGTDTQYF
TRBJ2-3	NA	12	NA	TRBV5-6	TGTGCCAGCAGCGACTGGACAGATACGCAGTATTTT	CASSDWTDTQYF
TRBJ1-1	NA	13	NA	TRBV7-9	TGTGCCAGCAGCTTAGCGGAAACTGCTGAAGCTTTCTTT	CASSLAETAEAFF
TRBJ2-3	NA	19	NA	TRBV7-3	TGTGCCAGCAGCTTAACCCGATACCGCCAGGGAACTATCACAGATACGCAGTATTTT	CASSLTRYRQGTITDTQYF
TRBJ1-1	NA	14	TRBD1	TRBV29-1	TGCAGCGTTCGAGGGACAGGGGGCCACACTGAAGCTTTCTTT	CSVRGTGGHTEAFF
TRBJ2-3	once	16	TRBD1	TRBV5-1	TGCGCCAGCACACCGCGACAGGGGACTAGCACAGATACGCAGTATTTT	CASTPRQGTSTDTQYF
TRBJ2-7	NA	12	TRBD1	TRBV10-1	TGCGCGAACAGGGGCCGTGCCTACGAGCAGTACTTC	CANRGRAYEQYF
TRBJ2-3	NA	14	TRBD1	TRBV19	TGTGCCAGTAGTATTTTTCAGGGGGACCCAACGCAGTATTTT	CASSIFQGDPTQYF
TRBJ2-1	NA	13	NA	TRBV28	TGTGCCAGCAGTTCAAACCAGTACAATGAGCAGTTCTTC	CASSSNQYNEQFF
TRBJ1-2	once	15	NA	TRBV18	TGTGCCAGCTCACCCGATATACAGGGTTTCTATGGCTACACCTTC	CASSPDIQGFYGYTF
TRBJ2-5	NA	14	NA	TRBV16	TGTGCCAGCCAAAAAGATCCGAACCAAGAGACCCAGTACTTC	CASQKDPNQETQYF
TRBJ1-3	NA	14	NA	TRBV11-3	TGTGCCAGCAGCTCCGCGGGATCTGGAAACACCATATATTTT	CASSSAGSGNTIYF
TRBJ2-3	NA	16	TRBD2	TRBV7-6	TGTGCCAGCAGCCCGCCACTAGCGGGGAACACAGATACGCAGTATTTT	CASSPPLAGNTDTQYF
TRBJ2-6	NA	14	NA	TRBV27	TGTGCCAGCAGTTTAAGGAGTGGGGCCAACGTCCTGACTTTC	CASSLRSGANVLTF
TRBJ2-7	NA	16	NA	TRBV4-2	TGTGCCAGCAGCCAAGATCTCAGAGAGAGGGCCTACGAGCAGTACTTC	CASSQDLRERAYEQYF
TRBJ2-7	once	13	NA	TRBV6-5	TGTGCCAGTAGGGCCGAGAGATCCTACGAGCAGTACTTC	CASRAERSYEQYF
TRBJ2-1	NA	15	TRBD1	TRBV5-4	TGTGCCAGCAGCCCCGGACAGGGGTCCTACAATGAGCAGTTCTTC	CASSPGQGSYNEQFF
TRBJ1-1	NA	14	NA	TRBV9	TGTGCCAGCAGCGTAGAGGACAGAAACACTGAAGCTTTCTTT	CASSVEDRNTEAFF
TRBJ1-5	NA	13	NA	TRBV30	TGTGCCTGGAGTTTGGCAGGGCATCAGCCCCAGCATTTT	CAWSLAGHQPQHF
TRBJ1-2	NA	14	TRBD1	TRBV19	TGTGCCAGTAGTAAACGACAGGGCGACTATGGCTACACCTTC	CASSKRQGDYGYTF
TRBJ2-7	NA	16	TRBD1	TRBV27	TGTGCCAGCAGTTTAGTCCCGGACAGGGGTCTTTACGAGCAGTACTTC	CASSLVPDRGLYEQYF
TRBJ2-7	NA	13	NA	TRBV30	TGTGCCTGGTCGTCCCTGATCGGCTACGAGCAGTACTTC	CAWSSLIGYEQYF
TRBJ2-7	NA	14	NA	TRBV29-1	TGCAGCGTTGAATCCCGGACAGACGACTACGAGCAGTACTTC	CSVESRTDDYEQYF
TRBJ1-5	NA	14	TRBD1	TRBV27	TGTGCCAGCAGTGGGACAGGTAGCAATCAGCCCCAGCATTTT	CASSGTGSNQPQHF
TRBJ2-7	NA	14	NA	TRBV9	TGTGCCAGTGGGGGGCTAGCGGACACCTACGAGCAGTACTTC	CASGGLADTYEQYF
TRBJ2-3	NA	14	NA	TRBV4-1	TGCGCCAGCAGCCCAGCCAGGACCACAGATACGCAGTATTTT	CASSPARTTDTQYF